Below, one T cell receptor beta chain is given with its context. This entry belongs to a study of blood T cell repertoires in COVID-19. Study information: Acute-phase and convalescent COVID-19 samples originated in the United States, Italy and Spain. The analysed material was cDNA or gDNA that came from T cells, B-cell-depleted T cells, or PBMCs.

The germline V gene has CDR1 LGHDT and CDR2 YNNKEL (reference sequence). Trimming took 0 bases from V and 8 from J; bases not matched to a gene: 11. This CDR3 has 17 amino acids. Source study methods: By means of reference gene primer amplification, nucleated cell counts were estimated. Only in-frame clones appear in the TCRdb table, and some are missing; sequencing was by immunoSEQ multiplex PCR. V and J calls and clone size are those listed in that table; D and trimming were worked out from the DNA. The sample includes some 250,000 clones, roughly four fifths of them seen just once. The specimen sequenced was peripheral blood. This chain connects TRBV3-1 (or the pseudogene TRBV3-2) to TRBJ1-4; 8 nucleotides agree with TRBD1. This TCR derives from a man younger than 45 who had recovered from COVID-19. Here the CDR3 DNA reads TGTGCCAGCAGCCAAGATCAACTTACAGGGGGTGGCGAAAAACTGTTTTTT. This codes for CASSQDQLTGGGEKLFF.